These 8 T cell receptor beta chains originate from one sample sequenced in a study of T cells after somatic rescue of genetic block (dated by TCRdb to 2018 to 2021). The library was built by means of the immunoSEQ multiplex PCR assay. TCRdb mirrors the immuneACCESS table, restricted to in-frame sequences. Some clones are absent from its copies; in checked studies, under half trace to an unresolved V gene, and the reason for the others is unknown. The sample table holds about 72,000 clones, of which roughly 88% were seen once. Approximately 2.7% of the sample is taken by the ten largest. Material: peripheral blood mononuclear cells (PBMCs). The receptor source for this set is a man younger than 45.

The J gene is TRBJ1-5, the V gene TRBV19, with 9 nucleotides matching TRBD1. The CDR3 runs to 14 residues. Germline V gene sequence: CDR1 LNHDA, CDR2 SQIVND (reference sequence). Germline trimming cut 6 bases from V and 7 bases from J; bases unmatched to any gene: 7. The CDR3 loop is CASRGGQGLQPQHF. CDR3 nucleotide sequence: TGTGCCAGTAGGGGGGGACAGGGACTCCAGCCCCAGCATTTT.

The rearrangement uses TRBV15 and TRBJ2-1; D is possibly TRBD2 (5 bases). The ends were cut back, 5 bases at V and 8 bases at J, with 10 bases in the middle. Germline V CDR1 and CDR2: LNHNV, YYDKDF (reference sequence). The CDR3 totals 12 residues. The CDR3 is CATSRGDDEQFF. The CDR3 coding sequence is TGTGCCACCAGCCGGGGTGATGATGAGCAGTTCTTC. The variable domain in full, completed from reference TRBV15 and TRBJ2-1, reads DAMVIQNPRYQVTQFGKPVTLSCSQTLNHNVMYWYQQKSSQAPKLLFHYYDKDFNNEADTPDNFQSRRPNTSFCFLDIRSPGLGDTAMYLCATSRGDDEQFFGPGTRLTVL.

The genes are TRBV5-5 and TRBJ2-2, with 10 bases lining up with TRBD1. Unmatched junction bases numbered 1, after V lost 3 bases and J lost 2 bases. From germline, CDR1 is SGHKS and CDR2 YYEKEE (reference sequence). This CDR3 contains 15 residues. CDR3 DNA: TGTGCCAGCAGCTGGGACAGGGGAAACACCGGGGAGCTGTTTTTT. Protein sequence: CASSWDRGNTGELFF. Full variable domain (missing parts from reference TRBV5-5 and TRBJ2-2): DAGVTQSPTHLIKTRGQQVTLRCSPISGHKSVSWYQQVLGQGPQFIFQYYEKEERGRGNFPDRFSARQFPNYSSELNVNALLLGDSALYLCASSWDRGNTGELFFGEGSRLTVL.

The DNA of the CDR3 is TGTGCCAGCAGCCTTGCGGGACAGGGGAACACCGGGGAGCTGTTTTTT. Translation gives CASSLAGQGNTGELFF. The V and J genes are TRBV11-2 and TRBJ2-2; 9 bases match TRBD1. The CDR3 contains 16 residues. From germline, CDR1 is SGHAT and CDR2 FQNNGV. J lost 1 base, V lost 5 bases, and 5 bases had no gene match.

CDR3 nucleotide sequence: TGTGCCATCACCCGGGACAGCCAAGAGACCCAGTACTTC. Amino acids: CAITRDSQETQYF. The chain links TRBV10-3 to TRBJ2-5; TRBD1 agrees at 7 bases. V shed 7 bases, J shed 1 base, and the junction held 3 bases outside the gene matches. The CDR3 consists of 13 residues. The germline V gene encodes CDR1 ENHRY and CDR2 SYGVKD.

This clone was recorded only once. The chain combines TRBV18 with TRBJ2-7; 8 nucleotides match TRBD1. V dropped 3 bases and J dropped 6; count of bases not matched to a gene: 10. The CDR3 is 15 residues long. Germline V gene lookup returns CDR1 KGHSH and CDR2 LQKENI. CDR3 residues: CASSPPSGQASEQYF. The CDR3 coding sequence is TGTGCCAGCTCACCCCCTTCGGGACAGGCGAGCGAGCAGTACTTC.

The V call is TRBV6-1, the J call TRBJ1-3, with D uncertain. The V and J ends lost 2 bases and 0 bases respectively, with 5 bases between them. The CDR3 covers 14 residues. The germline CDR1 and CDR2 sequences are MNHNS and SASEGT. CDR3 sequence: CASSEKYSGNTIYF. CDR3 in DNA: TGTGCCAGCAGTGAAAAATACTCTGGAAACACCATATATTTT.

The chain combines TRBV5-4 with TRBJ2-1; D not resolved. Germline V gene data show CDR1 as SGHNT and CDR2 as YYREEE (reference sequence). V dropped 0 bases and J dropped 4 bases, with 8 bases sitting between them. The CDR3 length is 14 residues. This chain's CDR3 is CASSLGSGYNEQFF. The CDR3 nucleotides read TGTGCCAGCAGCTTGGGCTCGGGTTACAATGAGCAGTTCTTC.